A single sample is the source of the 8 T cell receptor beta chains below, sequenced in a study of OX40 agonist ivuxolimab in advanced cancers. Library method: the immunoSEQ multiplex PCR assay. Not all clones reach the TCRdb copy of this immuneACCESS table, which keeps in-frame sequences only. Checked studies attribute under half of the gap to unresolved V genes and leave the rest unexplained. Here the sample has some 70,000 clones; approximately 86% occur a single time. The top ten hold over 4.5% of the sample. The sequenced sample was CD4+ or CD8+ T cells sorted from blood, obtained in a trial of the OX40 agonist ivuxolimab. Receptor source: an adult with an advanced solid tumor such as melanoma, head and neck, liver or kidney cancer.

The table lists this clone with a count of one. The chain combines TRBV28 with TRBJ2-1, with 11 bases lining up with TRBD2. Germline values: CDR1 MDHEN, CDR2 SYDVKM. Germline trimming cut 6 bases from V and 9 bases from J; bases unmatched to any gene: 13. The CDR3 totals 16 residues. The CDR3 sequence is CASSPGRLAGISEQFF. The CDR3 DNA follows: TGTGCCAGCAGCCCTGGCCGACTAGCGGGAATATCTGAGCAGTTCTTC.

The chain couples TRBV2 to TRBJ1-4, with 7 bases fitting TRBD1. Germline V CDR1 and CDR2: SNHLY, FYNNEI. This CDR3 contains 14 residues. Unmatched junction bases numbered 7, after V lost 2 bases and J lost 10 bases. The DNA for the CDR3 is TGTGCCAGCAGTGAATTACAGGGGAGGGGAAAACTGTTTTTT. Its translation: CASSELQGRGKLFF.

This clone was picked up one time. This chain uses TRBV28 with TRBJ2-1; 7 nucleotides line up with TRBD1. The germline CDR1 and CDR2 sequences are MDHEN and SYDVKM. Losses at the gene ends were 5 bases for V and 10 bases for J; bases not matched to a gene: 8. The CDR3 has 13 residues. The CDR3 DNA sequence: TGTGCCAGCAGTCGGGACAGTAGAAGGGAGCAGTTCTTC. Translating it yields CASSRDSRREQFF.

CDR3 amino acids: CSVSTVQGAVNTEAFF. The CDR3 DNA sequence: TGCAGCGTTTCAACCGTACAGGGGGCGGTGAACACTGAAGCTTTCTTT. This sequence joins TRBV29-1 and TRBJ1-1; 9 bases fit TRBD1. Trimming at V came to 5 bases and at J to 0 bases, leaving 10 bases not matched to a gene. The CDR3 covers 16 residues. Germline CDR1 and CDR2: SQVTM and ANQGSEA.

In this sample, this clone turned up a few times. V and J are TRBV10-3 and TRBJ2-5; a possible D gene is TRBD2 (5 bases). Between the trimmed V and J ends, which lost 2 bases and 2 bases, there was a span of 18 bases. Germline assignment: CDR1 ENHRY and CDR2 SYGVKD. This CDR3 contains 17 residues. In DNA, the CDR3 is TGTGCCATCAGTGAGCCCACCGAGGGCGGTTGGCAAGAGACCCAGTACTTC. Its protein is CAISEPTEGGWQETQYF.

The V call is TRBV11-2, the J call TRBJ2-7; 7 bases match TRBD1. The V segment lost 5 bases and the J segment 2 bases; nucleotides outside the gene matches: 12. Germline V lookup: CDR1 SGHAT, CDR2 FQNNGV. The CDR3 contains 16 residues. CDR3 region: CASSTLRTGTAYEQYF. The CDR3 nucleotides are TGTGCCAGCAGCACACTACGGACAGGTACGGCCTACGAGCAGTACTTC. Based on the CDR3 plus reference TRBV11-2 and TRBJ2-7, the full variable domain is EAGVAQSPRYKIIEKRQSVAFWCNPISGHATLYWYQQILGQGPKLLIQFQNNGVVDDSQLPKDRFSAERLKGVDSTLKIQPAKLEDSAVYLCASSTLRTGTAYEQYFGPGTRLTVT.

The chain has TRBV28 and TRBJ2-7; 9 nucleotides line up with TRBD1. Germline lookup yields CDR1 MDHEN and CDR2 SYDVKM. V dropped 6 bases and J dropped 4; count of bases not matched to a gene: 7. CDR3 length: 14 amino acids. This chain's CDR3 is CASRGGQGRYEQYV. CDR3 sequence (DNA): TGTGCCAGCAGGGGGGGACAGGGACGTTACGAGCAGTACGTC.

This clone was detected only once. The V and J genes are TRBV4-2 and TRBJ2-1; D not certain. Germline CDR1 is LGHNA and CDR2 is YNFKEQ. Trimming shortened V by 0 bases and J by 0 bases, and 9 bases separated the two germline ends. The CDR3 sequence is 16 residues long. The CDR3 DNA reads TGTGCCAGCAGCCAAGAGACGGTAAGCTCCTACAATGAGCAGTTCTTC. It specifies CASSQETVSSYNEQFF.